A selection of T cell receptor beta chains follows, all from one sample in a study of blood T cell repertoires in COVID-19. The method was immunoSEQ multiplex PCR; TCRdb's version includes in-frame clones alone and lacks a portion of them. The sample lists roughly 100,000 clones, roughly 84% occurring once. The source material was peripheral blood. Receptors originate from a human donor in a cohort sampled during active or convalescent COVID-19. The CDR3 runs from the conserved cysteine through the conserved F or W. The order of the fields is J gene, D gene, V gene, clone size, CDR3 protein, CDR3 DNA. The D gene is left open where the match is weak. A row's size may be missing; if present it is once, few, many or a size class.

J: TRBJ1-4; D: TRBD1; V: TRBV7-2; size: -; CDR3: CASSRTGTNEKLFF; DNA: TGTGCCAGCAGCCGGACAGGGACAAATGAAAAACTGTTTTTT
J: TRBJ1-1; D: -; V: TRBV5-1; size: -; CDR3: CASSFQGFHTEAFF; DNA: TGCGCCAGCAGCTTCCAGGGTTTCCACACTGAAGCTTTCTTT
J: TRBJ1-2; D: -; V: TRBV14; size: -; CDR3: CASSQDLGRGGGYTF; DNA: TGTGCCAGCAGCCAAGATCTCGGCAGGGGTGGGGGCTACACCTTC
J: TRBJ2-7; D: -; V: TRBV20-1; size: -; CDR3: CSASGDSEQYF; DNA: TGCAGTGCTAGCGGGGACTCGGAGCAGTACTTC
J: TRBJ2-2; D: TRBD1; V: TRBV11-2; size: -; CDR3: CASSPTRGTGELFF; DNA: TGTGCCAGCAGCCCCACCAGGGGGACCGGGGAGCTGTTTTTT
J: TRBJ1-1; D: -; V: TRBV21-1; size: -; CDR3: CASSKRVSPNTEAFF; DNA: TGTGCCAGCAGCAAACGGGTCTCGCCGAACACTGAAGCTTTCTTT
J: TRBJ1-1; D: TRBD1; V: TRBV19; size: -; CDR3: CASSVARGANTEAFF; DNA: TGTGCCAGTAGTGTAGCCAGGGGGGCAAACACTGAAGCTTTCTTT
J: TRBJ2-3; D: TRBD2; V: TRBV19; size: -; CDR3: CASNGGGDSDTQYF; DNA: TGTGCCAGTAATGGCGGGGGGGATTCAGATACGCAGTATTTT
J: TRBJ1-2; D: -; V: TRBV11-2; size: -; CDR3: CASSLAYTYGYTF; DNA: TGTGCCAGCAGCTTAGCATACACCTATGGCTACACCTTC
J: TRBJ1-2; D: TRBD1; V: TRBV2; size: -; CDR3: CASRTGTATNYGYTF; DNA: TGTGCCAGCAGGACCGGGACAGCAACTAACTATGGCTACACCTTC
J: TRBJ2-7; D: -; V: TRBV5-1; size: -; CDR3: CASSLGIGPGQYF; DNA: TGCGCCAGCAGCTTGGGAATCGGTCCGGGGCAGTACTTC
J: TRBJ2-5; D: TRBD1; V: TRBV24-1; size: -; CDR3: CATARTTDRGETQYF; DNA: TGTGCCACCGCACGAACGACAGACAGGGGGGAGACCCAGTACTTC
J: TRBJ2-3; D: TRBD1; V: TRBV13; size: -; CDR3: CASSLTGATTDTQYF; DNA: TGTGCCAGCAGCCTGACAGGGGCGACCACAGATACGCAGTATTTT
J: TRBJ2-5; D: -; V: TRBV19; size: -; CDR3: CANQPTRETERAETQYF; DNA: TGTGCCAACCAACCTACCCGGGAGACAGAAAGGGCGGAGACCCAGTACTTC
J: TRBJ2-5; D: TRBD2; V: TRBV19; size: -; CDR3: CASSIGGLAGAQETQYF; DNA: TGTGCCAGTAGTATAGGCGGTCTAGCGGGCGCCCAAGAGACCCAGTACTTC
J: TRBJ1-1; D: TRBD1; V: TRBV6-5; size: -; CDR3: CASSSGTGRMNTEAFF; DNA: TGTGCCAGCAGTTCCGGGACAGGGAGGATGAACACTGAAGCTTTCTTT
J: TRBJ2-5; D: -; V: TRBV11-2; size: -; CDR3: CASSLGRGPQYF; DNA: TGTGCCAGCAGCTTAGGAAGAGGGCCCCAGTACTTC
J: TRBJ2-1; D: -; V: TRBV11-2; size: -; CDR3: CASSPRDIAYNEQFF; DNA: TGTGCCAGCAGCCCCCGGGACATCGCATACAATGAGCAGTTCTTC
J: TRBJ2-1; D: TRBD2; V: TRBV24-1; size: -; CDR3: CATSGSGGNEQFF; DNA: TGTGCCACCAGTGGTAGCGGGGGTAATGAGCAGTTCTTC
J: TRBJ1-5; D: TRBD1; V: TRBV28; size: -; CDR3: CASSRQGRQPQHF; DNA: TGTGCCAGCAGTAGACAGGGGCGACAGCCCCAGCATTTT
J: TRBJ2-1; D: TRBD2; V: TRBV20-1; size: once; CDR3: CSASPRGGRNEQFF; DNA: TGCAGTGCTAGTCCGCGGGGGGGGAGGAATGAGCAGTTCTTC
J: TRBJ2-5; D: TRBD2; V: TRBV3-1/TRBV3-2; size: -; CDR3: CASSQDWAGEGETQYF; DNA: TGTGCCAGCAGCCAGGATTGGGCGGGGGAAGGTGAGACCCAGTACTTC
J: TRBJ2-7; D: -; V: TRBV7-2; size: -; CDR3: CASSRRGRSYEQYF; DNA: TGTGCCAGCAGCCGGAGGGGGCGTAGCTACGAGCAGTACTTC
J: TRBJ1-1; D: TRBD1; V: TRBV5-1; size: -; CDR3: CASSLDRGNTEAFF; DNA: TGCGCCAGCAGCTTGGACAGGGGCAACACTGAAGCTTTCTTT
J: TRBJ2-3; D: -; V: TRBV2; size: -; CDR3: CASRRALLGTQYF; DNA: TGTGCCAGCAGGAGGGCCCTTTTGGGTACGCAGTATTTT
J: TRBJ2-7; D: TRBD2; V: TRBV7-2; size: few; CDR3: CASSLRTSGDEQYF; DNA: TGTGCCAGCAGTCTCAGGACTAGCGGCGACGAGCAGTACTTC
J: TRBJ2-7; D: TRBD2; V: TRBV3-1/TRBV3-2; size: -; CDR3: CASSQDMGLAGALYF; DNA: TGTGCCAGCAGCCAAGATATGGGACTAGCGGGGGCGTTGTACTTC
J: TRBJ2-7; D: TRBD1; V: TRBV5-4; size: -; CDR3: CASSPRQGSYEQYF; DNA: TGTGCCAGCAGCCCAAGACAGGGTTCCTACGAGCAGTACTTC
J: TRBJ1-2; D: -; V: TRBV5-1; size: -; CDR3: CASSLVVGGQGDGYTF; DNA: TGCGCCAGCAGCTTGGTTGTGGGGGGGCAAGGAGATGGCTACACCTTC
J: TRBJ1-1; D: TRBD1; V: TRBV7-2; size: once; CDR3: CASSFRTGLRTEAFF; DNA: TGTGCCAGCAGCTTTAGGACAGGGTTACGCACTGAAGCTTTCTTT
J: TRBJ1-2; D: -; V: TRBV4-3; size: once; CDR3: CASSQVIGVDGYTF; DNA: TGCGCCAGCAGCCAAGTAATCGGGGTCGATGGCTACACCTTC
J: TRBJ1-4; D: -; V: TRBV18; size: -; CDR3: CASSPNQGSSNEKLFF; DNA: TGTGCCAGCTCACCAAATCAGGGATCTTCGAATGAAAAACTGTTTTTT
J: TRBJ1-1; D: TRBD1; V: TRBV5-1; size: -; CDR3: CASSLEWDRGAHTEAFF; DNA: TGCGCCAGCAGCTTGGAATGGGACAGGGGGGCCCACACTGAAGCTTTCTTT
J: TRBJ2-3; D: TRBD2; V: TRBV7-2; size: once; CDR3: CASSLRLAGADYF; DNA: TGTGCCAGCAGCCTTAGGCTAGCGGGGGCGGACTATTTT
J: TRBJ2-3; D: TRBD2; V: TRBV12-3/TRBV12-4; size: -; CDR3: CASSSGGRDTQYF; DNA: TGTGCCAGCAGCTCGGGGGGGAGGGATACGCAGTATTTT
J: TRBJ2-5; D: TRBD2; V: TRBV7-6; size: -; CDR3: CASSLAEVAGVETQYF; DNA: TGTGCCAGCAGCTTAGCCGAAGTGGCGGGGGTGGAGACCCAGTACTTC
J: TRBJ1-1; D: -; V: TRBV5-4; size: -; CDR3: CASSLDRNTEAFF; DNA: TGTGCCAGCAGCCTCGACAGGAACACTGAAGCTTTCTTT
J: TRBJ2-5; D: TRBD2; V: TRBV5-4; size: -; CDR3: CASSSPGLRAGETQYF; DNA: TGTGCCAGCAGTTCCCCGGGACTACGGGCCGGAGAGACCCAGTACTTC
J: TRBJ2-6; D: -; V: TRBV11-2; size: -; CDR3: CASSLMIWTETGANVLTF; DNA: TGTGCCAGCAGCTTAATGATATGGACTGAAACTGGGGCCAACGTCCTGACTTTC
J: TRBJ2-2; D: TRBD1; V: TRBV19; size: -; CDR3: CASSWTGGTGELFF; DNA: TGTGCCAGTAGTTGGACAGGGGGGACCGGGGAGCTGTTTTTT
J: TRBJ2-3; D: TRBD2; V: TRBV19; size: -; CDR3: CASSMGGRGVTDTQYF; DNA: TGTGCCAGTAGTATGGGCGGGCGGGGGGTCACAGATACGCAGTATTTT
J: TRBJ1-1; D: TRBD1; V: TRBV3-1/TRBV3-2; size: -; CDR3: CASSHLDRGGTEAFF; DNA: TGTGCCAGCAGCCATTTAGACAGGGGTGGCACTGAAGCTTTCTTT
J: TRBJ1-2; D: -; V: TRBV4-3; size: -; CDR3: CASSQEIGGNRGYTF; DNA: TGCGCCAGCAGCCAAGAGATCGGGGGTAACCGTGGCTACACCTTC
J: TRBJ2-7; D: -; V: TRBV7-3; size: -; CDR3: CASTMQYF; DNA: TGTGCCAGCACCATGCAGTACTTC
J: TRBJ1-3; D: TRBD1; V: TRBV7-6; size: -; CDR3: CASSLRRGPGNTIYF; DNA: TGTGCCAGCAGCTTACGCAGGGGGCCTGGAAACACCATATATTTT
J: TRBJ2-1; D: TRBD2; V: TRBV24-1; size: -; CDR3: CATSDRGGGASEQFF; DNA: TGTGCCACCAGTGATCGCGGCGGGGGGGCTTCTGAGCAGTTCTTC
J: TRBJ2-1; D: TRBD2; V: TRBV28; size: -; CDR3: CASSATSGGSYNEQFF; DNA: TGTGCCAGCAGTGCGACTAGCGGGGGATCCTACAATGAGCAGTTCTTC
J: TRBJ1-6; D: TRBD1; V: TRBV4-1; size: -; CDR3: CASSQDPRGTLHF; DNA: TGCGCCAGCAGCCAAGACCCCAGGGGGACCCTCCACTTT
J: TRBJ1-1; D: -; V: TRBV5-6; size: once; CDR3: CASSLVGSRGTTEAFF; DNA: TGTGCCAGCAGCTTGGTAGGCTCCAGGGGAACCACTGAAGCTTTCTTT
J: TRBJ1-6; D: -; V: TRBV21-1; size: -; CDR3: CASTPRRVYNSPLHF; DNA: TGTGCCAGCACCCCCCGGAGAGTATATAATTCACCCCTCCACTTT
J: TRBJ1-2; D: -; V: TRBV20-1; size: -; CDR3: CSHQRGYGYTF; DNA: TGCAGCCATCAGAGAGGGTATGGCTACACCTTC
J: TRBJ1-2; D: -; V: TRBV5-4; size: -; CDR3: CASSPRGALVAGETF; DNA: TGTGCCAGCAGCCCCCGCGGGGCCCTAGTCGCCGGTGAGACCTTC
J: TRBJ2-1; D: TRBD1; V: TRBV14; size: -; CDR3: CASSQVRTGGRNEQFF; DNA: TGTGCCAGCAGCCAAGTAAGGACAGGGGGCCGAAATGAGCAGTTCTTC
J: TRBJ1-2; D: TRBD1; V: TRBV27; size: -; CDR3: CASRNRGGYTF; DNA: TGTGCCAGCAGGAACAGGGGCGGCTACACCTTC
J: TRBJ2-7; D: -; V: TRBV7-9; size: -; CDR3: CASSPSYEQYF; DNA: TGTGCCAGCAGCCCTAGCTACGAGCAGTACTTC
J: TRBJ1-2; D: TRBD1; V: TRBV19; size: -; CDR3: CASSSGGDSGGYTF; DNA: TGTGCCAGTAGCTCAGGGGGCGATTCAGGTGGCTACACCTTC
J: TRBJ2-7; D: TRBD2; V: TRBV11-2; size: -; CDR3: CASSPGTSGRASYEQYF; DNA: TGTGCCAGCAGCCCAGGGACTAGCGGGAGGGCAAGCTACGAGCAGTACTTC
J: TRBJ1-1; D: TRBD1; V: TRBV3-1/TRBV3-2; size: -; CDR3: CASSQDNWTGEGYTEAFF; DNA: TGTGCCAGCAGCCAAGATAATTGGACAGGGGAAGGGTACACTGAAGCTTTCTTT